This T cell receptor (beta chain) was observed in a study of blood T cell repertoires in COVID-19. The overall study: The origin of the acute and convalescent COVID-19 samples was the United States, Italy and Spain. T cells, B-cell-depleted T cells, or PBMCs provided the cDNA or gDNA that served as material.

The authors' processing: How many nucleated cells were present was estimated from reference gene primer amplification. Assay used: immunoSEQ multiplex PCR; TCRdb lists only in-frame clones, some missing. That table is the source of V, J and clone size, and D and trimming were worked out from the DNA. The sample includes more than 250,000 clones, 83% seen only once; the top ten take about 4.6%. The length of the CDR3 is 13 residues. The V end was cut by 6 bases, the J end by 2 bases, with 10 bases between. Germline CDR1 SGHTA, CDR2 FQGNSA. This clone was seen more than once but under ten times. V usage is TRBV7-2 and J usage is TRBJ2-5, with a weak D call TRBD1 (5 bases). Sequencing used peripheral blood. This TCR derives from a man between 60 and 75 years old who had recovered from COVID-19. The CDR3 sequence is CASRRQTQETQYF. CDR3 DNA: TGTGCCAGCAGAAGACAGACACAAGAGACCCAGTACTTC.